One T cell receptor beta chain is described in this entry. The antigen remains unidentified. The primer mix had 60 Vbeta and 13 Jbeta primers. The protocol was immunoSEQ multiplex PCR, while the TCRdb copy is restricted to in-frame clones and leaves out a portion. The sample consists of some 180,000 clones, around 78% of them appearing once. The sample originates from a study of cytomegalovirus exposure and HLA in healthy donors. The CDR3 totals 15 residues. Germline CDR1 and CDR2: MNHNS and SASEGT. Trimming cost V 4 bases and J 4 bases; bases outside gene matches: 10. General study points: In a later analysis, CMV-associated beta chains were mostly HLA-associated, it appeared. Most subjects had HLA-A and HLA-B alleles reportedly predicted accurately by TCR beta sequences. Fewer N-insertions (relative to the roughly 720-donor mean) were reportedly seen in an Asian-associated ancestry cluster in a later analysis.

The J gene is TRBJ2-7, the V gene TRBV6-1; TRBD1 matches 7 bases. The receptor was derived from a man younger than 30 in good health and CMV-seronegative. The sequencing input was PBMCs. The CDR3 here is CASSAPRQGGYEQYF. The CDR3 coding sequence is TGTGCCAGCAGTGCCCCCCGACAGGGCGGGTACGAGCAGTACTTC.